A single sample gave rise to the 20 T cell receptor beta chains below, sequenced in a study of T cell clonality in common variable immunodeficiency. Findings and caveats of the study: Fewer deletions and N-nucleotide insertions were reportedly seen in common variable immunodeficiency TCR beta sequences.

The protocol was immunoSEQ multiplex PCR, while the TCRdb copy is restricted to in-frame clones and leaves out a portion. In all, the sample yields over 15,000 clones. No cognate antigen is known for these TCRs. The sequenced sample consisted of peripheral blood mononuclear cells. The receptor source for this set is a human donor with common variable immunodeficiency.

As concerns this clone: The read ends 3 residues before the CDR3 terminus; that terminus is restored from the germline J gene. J is TRBJ2-7 and V is TRBV20-1, with TRBD1 as a possible D gene (5 bases). The germline V gene has CDR1 DFQATT and CDR2 SNEGSKA (reference sequence). The CDR3 consists of 12 residues. Trimming shortened V by 6 bases and J by 3 bases, and 12 bases separated the two germline ends. The part of the CDR3 DNA that was read is TGCAGTGCCTCCCCCGACAGCTACGAG. Encoded protein: CSASPDSYE. In full, the CDR3 reads CSASPDSYEQYF.

To note about this clone: With the read ending 3 residues before the CDR3 end, the germline J gene is used to fill in that end. This chain connects TRBV2 to TRBJ2-7, with TRBD1 identical over 7 bases. The CDR3 is 14 residues long. The ends lost 7 bases at V and 0 bases at J; junction bases unmatched: 6. Germline CDR1 reads SNHLY; CDR2 reads FYNNEI. The CDR3 bases that were read are TGTGCCAGCAAGGCCCACAGGGGCTCCTACGAG. Protein product: CASKAHRGSYE. In full, the CDR3 reads CASKAHRGSYEQYF.

The CDR3 bases that were read are TGTGCCAGCAGCCTCCGGCGGGGTGGAAACACC. Its protein is CASSLRRGGNT. The whole CDR3 reads CASSLRRGGNTIYF. The chain couples TRBV7-6 to TRBJ1-3, with D uncertain. The CDR3 end falls 3 residues outside the read, so it is completed with the germline J gene. The germline V and J ends were trimmed by 5 bases and 3 bases, with 11 bases remaining between them. Per the germline V gene, CDR1 is SGHVS and CDR2 is FNYEAQ. The CDR3 has 14 residues.

Incomplete CDR3 DNA: TGTGCCAGTAGTATAGGCGGCGGGAGTGGAGGTACG. Translation gives CASSIGGGSGGT. In full, the CDR3 is CASSIGGGSGGTQYF. V and J are TRBV19 and TRBJ2-3, with 7 bases identical to TRBD2. The read gets to within 3 residues of the CDR3 end, and the germline J gene fills in the rest. This CDR3 spans 15 amino acids. V lost 1 base and J lost 8; bases outside the gene matches: 9. Germline-derived CDR1 and CDR2 are LNHDA and SQIVND (reference sequence).

Frequency places this clone as medium-sized. The read falls 3 residues short of the CDR3 end, and the missing part is taken from the germline J gene. This chain uses TRBV5-4 with TRBJ2-1, with 16 bases matching TRBD2. Germline CDR1 and CDR2: SGHNT and YYREEE (reference sequence). V was clipped by 4 bases and J by 9 bases; unmatched bases: 4. The CDR3 consists of 15 residues. The CDR3 bases that were read are TGTGCCAGCAGCCCTGGGACTAGCGGGAGGGTTGAG. Translating gives CASSPGTSGRVE. The whole CDR3 is CASSPGTSGRVEQFF.

Considering frequency, this clone is medium-sized. The DNA ends 3 residues before the CDR3 does, and the rest of the CDR3 is filled in from the germline J gene. The chain couples TRBV5-4 to TRBJ2-5; tentative D call: TRBD2 (6 bases). The V gene lost 3 bases and the J gene lost 5 bases, with 14 bases spanning the gap. The CDR3 has 14 amino acids. Germline CDR1 is SGHNT and CDR2 is YYREEE (reference sequence). The covered CDR3 bases are TGTGCCAGCAGCTCCGCGGGGCAGTATGAGACC. Protein sequence: CASSSAGQYET. The CDR3 in full is CASSSAGQYETQYF.

Comments on this clone: The read ends 3 residues before the CDR3 terminus; that terminus is restored from the germline J gene. The chain links TRBV19 to TRBJ2-7; 8 positions agree with TRBD1. Germline values: CDR1 LNHDA, CDR2 SQIVND (reference sequence). The J segment lost 3 bases and the V segment lost 4 bases, leaving 2 bases of the junction unmatched. The CDR3 runs to 13 residues. The CDR3 here is CASSTGQGYEQYF. The CDR3 bases that were read are TGTGCCAGTAGTACCGGACAGGGCTACGAG.

Turning to this clone: The CDR3 end falls 3 residues outside the read, so it is completed with the germline J gene. V and J are TRBV2 and TRBJ2-6, with D uncertain. This CDR3 contains 15 residues. The germline V and J ends were trimmed by 6 bases and 4 bases, with 13 bases remaining between them. Germline values: CDR1 SNHLY, CDR2 FYNNEI. CDR3 DNA (partial): TGTGCCAGCAGGGAAACAGAAGGGGGGGCCAACGTC. Residues: CASRETEGGANV. The entire CDR3 protein is CASRETEGGANVLTF.

In regard to this clone: The CDR3 is cut off 3 residues early in the read; its end comes from the germline J gene. V and J are TRBV5-1 and TRBJ2-1; TRBD2 agrees at 9 bases. Germline lookup yields CDR1 SGHRS and CDR2 YFSETQ. Trimming took 2 bases from V and 1 from J; bases not matched to a gene: 4. This CDR3 has 16 residues. CDR3 loop: CASSLFLAGSYNEQFF. The sequenced part of the CDR3 DNA is TGCGCCAGCAGCTTATTCCTAGCGGGGTCCTACAATGAG.

With regard to this clone: The read ends 3 residues shy of where the CDR3 ends; the end is completed using the germline J gene. The chain uses TRBV20-1 and TRBJ2-7; 10 nucleotides align to TRBD2. J was trimmed by 6 bases and V by 3 bases; bases with no gene match: 8. Germline V gene data show CDR1 as DFQATT and CDR2 as SNEGSKA (reference sequence). The length of the CDR3 is 14 residues. The sequenced part of the CDR3 DNA is TGCAGTGCTAGCACCGGGACTAGCGAGGCCGAG. It codes for CSASTGTSEAE. In full, the CDR3 is CSASTGTSEAEQYF.

Worth noting for this clone: The read ends 3 residues shy of where the CDR3 ends; the end is completed using the germline J gene. The V call is TRBV6-1, the J call TRBJ2-7; D might be TRBD2 (5 bases). Germline-derived CDR1 and CDR2 are MNHNS and SASEGT. The CDR3 has 15 residues. V lost 2 bases and J 2 bases, leaving 13 bases between the germline ends. The CDR3 sequence is CASSEYGDNTYEQYF. The sequenced part of the CDR3 DNA is TGTGCCAGCAGTGAATACGGGGATAACACCTACGAG.

Note on this clone: The read finishes 3 residues shy of the CDR3 end, and the germline J gene is used to complete it. This rearrangement joins TRBV7-6 to TRBJ2-7; 11 bases fit TRBD1. The CDR3 sequence is 15 residues long. The junction had 8 bases not matched to a gene; V was cut back by 5 bases and J by 5 bases. Looked up from germline, CDR1 is SGHVS and CDR2 is FNYEAQ. The CDR3 region is CASSLYGQGANEQYF. The DNA read from the CDR3 is TGTGCCAGCAGCCTCTACGGACAGGGGGCAAACGAG.

The CDR3 loop reads CASSFQGKTDTQYF. The covered CDR3 bases are TGTGCCAGCAGCTTCCAGGGAAAGACAGATACG. The genes are TRBV11-1 and TRBJ2-3; TRBD1 is a possible D gene (5 bases). The CDR3 end is not reached by the read, which stops 3 residues before it; the germline J gene fills it in. Germline lookup yields CDR1 SGHAT and CDR2 FQDESV (reference sequence). V shed 3 bases and J shed 3 bases, with 10 bases lying between them. This CDR3 comprises 14 residues. Full variable domain (outside the CDR3, taken from reference TRBV11-1 and TRBJ2-3): EAEVAQSPRYKITEKSQAVAFWCDPISGHATLYWYRQILGQGPELLVQFQDESVVDDSQLPKDRFSAERLKGVDSTLKIQPAELGDSAMYLCASSFQGKTDTQYFGPGTRLTVL.

On this clone: The sequenced fragment ends 3 residues before the CDR3 boundary, so the rest is inferred from the germline J gene. This chain uses TRBV3-1 (or the pseudogene TRBV3-2) with TRBJ2-2; no clear D. Germline-derived CDR1 and CDR2 are LGHDT and YNNKEL (reference sequence). V was clipped by 4 bases and J by 8 bases, with 5 bases between them. The CDR3 runs to 11 residues. Here the CDR3 reads CASSRQGELFF. CDR3 DNA, as far as it was read: TGTGCCAGCAGCCGTCAGGGGGAG.

Points on this clone: The read is 3 residues too short to cover the CDR3 end, so that end is filled in from the germline J gene. This chain uses TRBV19 with TRBJ2-1; 7 bases agree with TRBD2. Germline CDR1 LNHDA, CDR2 SQIVND (reference sequence). CDR3 size: 16 residues. The J segment lost 2 bases and the V segment lost 7 bases, leaving 11 bases of the junction unmatched. The part of the CDR3 DNA that was read is TGTGCCAGTAACCCTAGCCCGGGAGGTACCTACAATGAG. Amino acids: CASNPSPGGTYNE. The entire CDR3 sequence reads CASNPSPGGTYNEQFF.

Note on this clone: Read sequence stops 3 residues before the CDR3 end, and the germline J gene provides the missing end. The chain joins TRBV5-1 to TRBJ2-7, with D maybe TRBD1 (6 bases). Trimming removed 7 bases from V and 2 bases from J, with 19 bases in between. The CDR3 runs to 15 residues. Germline CDR1 SGHRS, CDR2 YFSETQ. This CDR3 is CASFMGLTGPYEQYF. The sequenced CDR3 bases are TGCGCCAGCTTTATGGGTCTGACAGGCCCCTACGAG.

This clone is classed as medium-sized by frequency. The sequenced fragment ends 3 residues before the CDR3 boundary, so the rest is inferred from the germline J gene. The V call is TRBV6-2 or TRBV6-3, the J call TRBJ2-3, with 7 bases identical to TRBD2. This CDR3 spans 14 amino acids. Germline values: CDR1 MNHEY, CDR2 SVGEGT. The ends lost 6 bases at V and 3 bases at J; junction bases unmatched: 6. CDR3 DNA (partial): TGTGCCAGCAGCGGTCGGCGGGAGACAGATACG. It specifies CASSGRRETDT. The entire CDR3 reads CASSGRRETDTQYF.

As concerns this clone: The junction departs from the called germline gene at one end, perhaps through a read error. The read halts 3 residues ahead of the CDR3 end, with the missing end drawn from the germline J gene. This rearrangement joins TRBV4-2 to TRBJ2-5, with D maybe TRBD1 (7 bases). The CDR3 loop spans 15 amino acids. CDR1 and CDR2 (germline): LGHNA, YNFKEQ. The DNA read from the CDR3 is TGCGCCAGCAGCCAAGAGGGGGCGGGATTTGAGACC. Encoded protein: CASSQEGAGFET. From start to end, the CDR3 is CASSQEGAGFETQYF.

As to this clone: The CDR3 goes on 3 residues after the read ends, and that part is filled in from the germline J gene. The chain joins TRBV7-6 to TRBJ2-1; 10 bases align to TRBD2. V was pared by 2 bases and J by 4 bases, with 5 bases of the junction left unmatched. This CDR3 comprises 16 residues. The germline CDR1 and CDR2 sequences are SGHVS and FNYEAQ. The CDR3 DNA, read in part, is TGTGCCAGCAGCTTAAGCGGGGGGGGCCCATACAATGAG. Translation: CASSLSGGGPYNE. The CDR3 reads in full as CASSLSGGGPYNEQFF.

On this clone: The read falls 3 residues short of the CDR3 end, and the missing part is taken from the germline J gene. The chain employs TRBV18 and TRBJ2-7; TRBD1 agrees at 7 bases. Looked up from germline, CDR1 is KGHSH and CDR2 is LQKENI. V shed 2 bases and J 6 bases; nucleotides not matched to a gene: 10. The CDR3 extends over 15 amino acids. The covered CDR3 bases are TGTGCCAGCTCACCATGGGGGACAGAGGTTCGCGAG. Its translation: CASSPWGTEVRE. The whole CDR3 protein reads CASSPWGTEVREQYF.